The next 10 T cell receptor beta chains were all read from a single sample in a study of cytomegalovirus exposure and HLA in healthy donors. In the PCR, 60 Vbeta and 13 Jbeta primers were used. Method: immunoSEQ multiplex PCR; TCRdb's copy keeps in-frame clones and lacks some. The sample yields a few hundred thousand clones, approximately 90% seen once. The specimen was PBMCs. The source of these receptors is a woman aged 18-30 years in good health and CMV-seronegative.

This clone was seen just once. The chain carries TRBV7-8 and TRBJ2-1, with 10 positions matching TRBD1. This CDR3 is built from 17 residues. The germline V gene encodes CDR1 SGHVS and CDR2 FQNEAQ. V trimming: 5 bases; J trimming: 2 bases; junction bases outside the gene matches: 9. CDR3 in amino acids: CASSLQPGQGTYNEQFF. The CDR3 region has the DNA TGTGCCAGCAGCCTGCAACCGGGACAGGGGACCTACAATGAGCAGTTCTTC.

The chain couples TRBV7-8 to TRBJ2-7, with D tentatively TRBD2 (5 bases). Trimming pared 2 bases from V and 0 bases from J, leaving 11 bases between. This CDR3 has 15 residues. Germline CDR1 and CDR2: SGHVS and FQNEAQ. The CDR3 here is CASSLWASSSYEQYF. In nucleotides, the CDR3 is TGTGCCAGCAGCTTATGGGCTAGCAGCTCCTACGAGCAGTACTTC.

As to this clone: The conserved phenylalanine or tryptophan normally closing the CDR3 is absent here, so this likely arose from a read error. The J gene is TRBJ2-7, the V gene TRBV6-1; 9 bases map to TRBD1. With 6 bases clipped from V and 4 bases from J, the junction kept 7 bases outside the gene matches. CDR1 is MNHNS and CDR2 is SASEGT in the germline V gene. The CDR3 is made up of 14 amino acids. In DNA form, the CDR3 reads TGTGCCAGCAGGGTGGGACAGGGAAAGTACGAGCAGTACCTC. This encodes CASRVGQGKYEQYL.

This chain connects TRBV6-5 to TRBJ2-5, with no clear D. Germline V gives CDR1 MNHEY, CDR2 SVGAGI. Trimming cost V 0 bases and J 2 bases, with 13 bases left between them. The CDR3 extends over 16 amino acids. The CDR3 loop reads CASSYSIPGKQETQYF. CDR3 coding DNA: TGTGCCAGCAGTTACTCGATTCCAGGCAAACAAGAGACCCAGTACTTC.

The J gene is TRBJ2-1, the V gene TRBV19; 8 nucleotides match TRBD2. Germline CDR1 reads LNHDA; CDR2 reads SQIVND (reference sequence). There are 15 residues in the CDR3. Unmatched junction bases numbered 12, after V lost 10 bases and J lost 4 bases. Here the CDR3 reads CATTGGSGVYNEQFF. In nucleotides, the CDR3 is TGTGCCACCACTGGAGGTAGCGGGGTTTACAATGAGCAGTTCTTC.

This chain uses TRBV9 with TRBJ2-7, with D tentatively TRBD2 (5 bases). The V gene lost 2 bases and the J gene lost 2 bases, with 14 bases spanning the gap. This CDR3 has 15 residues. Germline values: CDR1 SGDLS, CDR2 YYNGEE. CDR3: CASSVSVERAYEQYF. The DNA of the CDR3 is TGTGCCAGCAGCGTTTCGGTAGAGAGGGCCTACGAGCAGTACTTC.

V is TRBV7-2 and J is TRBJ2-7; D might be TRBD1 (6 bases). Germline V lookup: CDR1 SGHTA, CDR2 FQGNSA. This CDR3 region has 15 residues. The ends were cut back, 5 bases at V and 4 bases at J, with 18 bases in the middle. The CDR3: CASSINSGQQYEQYF. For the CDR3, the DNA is TGTGCCAGCAGCATAAACTCCGGACAGCAATACGAGCAGTACTTC. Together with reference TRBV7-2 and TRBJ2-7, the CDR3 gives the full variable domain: GAGVSQSPSNKVTEKGKDVELRCDPISGHTALYWYRQSLGQGLEFLIYFQGNSAPDKSGLPSDRFSAERTGGSVSTLTIQRTQQEDSAVYLCASSINSGQQYEQYFGPGTRLTVT.

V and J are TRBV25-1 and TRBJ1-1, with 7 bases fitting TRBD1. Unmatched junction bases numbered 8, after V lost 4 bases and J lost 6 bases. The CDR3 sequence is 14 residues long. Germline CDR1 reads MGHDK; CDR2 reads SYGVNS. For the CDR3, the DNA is TGTGCCAGCAGTGGCGGACAGGAAAGCTCTGAAGCTTTCTTT. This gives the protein CASSGGQESSEAFF.

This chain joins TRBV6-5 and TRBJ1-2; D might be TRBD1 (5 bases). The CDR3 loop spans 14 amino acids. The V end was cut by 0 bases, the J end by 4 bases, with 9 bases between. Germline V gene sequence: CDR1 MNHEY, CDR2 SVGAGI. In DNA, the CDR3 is TGTGCCAGCAGTTACTCGGAGGGACCCTATGGCTACACCTTC. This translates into CASSYSEGPYGYTF.

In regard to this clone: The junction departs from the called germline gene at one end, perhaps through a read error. Here the CDR3 DNA reads TGTGCCAGTAGTGGGCCGGCCTACGAGCATTACTTC. Translated: CASSGPAYEHYF. The chain has TRBV19 and TRBJ2-7; D remains ambiguous. CDR1 LNHDA and CDR2 SQIVND come from the germline V gene (reference sequence). The CDR3 is 12 residues long.